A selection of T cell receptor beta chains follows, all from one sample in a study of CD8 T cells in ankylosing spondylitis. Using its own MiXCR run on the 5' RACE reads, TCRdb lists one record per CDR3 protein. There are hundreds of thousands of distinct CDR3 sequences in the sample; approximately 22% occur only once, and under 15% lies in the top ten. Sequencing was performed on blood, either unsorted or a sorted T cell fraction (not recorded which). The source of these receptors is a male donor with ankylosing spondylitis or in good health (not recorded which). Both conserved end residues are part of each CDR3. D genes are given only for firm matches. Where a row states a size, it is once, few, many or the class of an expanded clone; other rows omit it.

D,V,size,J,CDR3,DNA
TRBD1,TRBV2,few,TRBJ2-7,CASRELGQGMDEQYF,TGTGCCAGCAGAGAACTGGGACAGGGAATGGACGAGCAGTACTTC
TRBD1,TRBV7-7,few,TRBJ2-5,CASSPFQGAGETQYF,TGTGCTAGCAGCCCCTTCCAGGGGGCGGGAGAGACCCAGTACTTC
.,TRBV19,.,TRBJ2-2,CASSTSTGELFF,TGTGCCAGTAGTACGTCCACCGGGGAGCTGTTTTTT
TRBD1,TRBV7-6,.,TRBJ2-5,CASSHIQQGFQETQYF,TGTGCCAGCAGCCATATACAACAGGGGTTCCAAGAGACCCAGTACTTC
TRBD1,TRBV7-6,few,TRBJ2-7,CASSDRQGSTYEQYF,TGTGCCAGCAGCGACCGACAGGGATCCACTTACGAGCAGTACTTC
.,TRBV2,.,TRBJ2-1,CASSGGVNEQFF,TGTGCCAGCAGTGGGGGGGTTAATGAGCAGTTCTTC
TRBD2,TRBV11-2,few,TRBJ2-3,CASSLGGGGLSDTQYF,TGTGCCAGCAGCTTAGGTGGCGGGGGGTTATCAGATACGCAGTATTTT
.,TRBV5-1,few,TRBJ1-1,CASSLMSGTEAFF,TGCGCCAGCAGCTTGATGAGTGGGACTGAAGCTTTCTTT
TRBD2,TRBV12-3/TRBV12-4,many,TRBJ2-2,CASSGTNTGELFF,TGTGCATCCAGCGGGACTAACACCGGGGAGCTGTTTTTT
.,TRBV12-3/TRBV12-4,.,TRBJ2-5,CASSSTGKMPQYF,TGTGCCAGCAGTTCCACAGGGAAAATGCCCCAGTACTTC
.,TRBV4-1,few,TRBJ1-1,CASSQVAGLYDGAFF,TGCGCCAGCAGCCAAGTAGCAGGGCTCTATGATGGAGCTTTCTTT
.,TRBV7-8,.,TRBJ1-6,CASSSSAGSPLHF,TGTGCCAGCAGCTCCTCAGCGGGGTCACCCCTCCACTTT
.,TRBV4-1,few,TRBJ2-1,CASSQETVYRSYNEQFF,TGCGCCAGCAGCCAAGAGACAGTCTACCGCTCCTACAATGAGCAGTTCTTC
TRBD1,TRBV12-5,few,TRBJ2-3,CASGRTGALTDTQYF,TGTGCTAGTGGTCGTACAGGGGCCCTCACAGATACGCAGTATTTT
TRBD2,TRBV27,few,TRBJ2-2,CASSVGTSGTGELFF,TGTGCCAGCAGTGTAGGGACTAGCGGGACCGGGGAGCTGTTTTTT
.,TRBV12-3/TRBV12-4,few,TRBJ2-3,CASRTEYPTDTQYF,TGTGCCAGCAGAACCGAGTACCCCACAGATACGCAGTATTTT
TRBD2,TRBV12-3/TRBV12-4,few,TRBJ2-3,CASSSETSGGGTDTQYF,TGTGCCAGCAGCTCCGAGACTAGCGGGGGTGGGACAGATACGCAGTATTTT
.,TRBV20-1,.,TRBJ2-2,CSAAGQLTGELFF,TGCAGTGCAGCGGGACAACTCACCGGGGAGCTGTTTTTT
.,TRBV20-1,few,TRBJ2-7,CSARHDLDYEQYF,TGCAGTGCTAGGCATGACCTGGACTACGAGCAGTACTTC
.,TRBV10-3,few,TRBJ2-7,CAISAQGSYEQYF,TGTGCCATCAGTGCTCAGGGGAGCTACGAGCAGTACTTC
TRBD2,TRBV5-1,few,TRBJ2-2,CASSSQWTSGGKNTGELFF,TGCGCCAGCAGCTCTCAATGGACTAGCGGGGGGAAGAACACCGGGGAGCTGTTTTTT
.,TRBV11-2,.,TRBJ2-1,CASSLLPGARASPYNEQFF,TGTGCCAGCAGCTTACTTCCGGGGGCGCGGGCTAGCCCATACAATGAGCAGTTCTTC